Detailed here is one T cell receptor beta chain. The antigen it recognizes is unknown. No much larger clone exists at a distance of one base, and base qualities are not known. Library preparation was by multiplex PCR. The reads were generated on an Illumina HiSeq 4000. To build TCR beta libraries, CDR3 regions were amplified by Arm-PCR using iRepertoire HTBI primers. Gel purification was performed on PCR products prior to sequencing. On the authors' methods: Gene usage analysis of CDR3 amino acid clonotypes used the 50 to 70 TRBV and more than 13 TRBJ segments found across samples. COPE and FqMerger were used to merge filtered high-quality paired reads into contigs. Contigs were aligned with BLAST to IMGT TRBV, TRBD and TRBJ reference genes, and CDR3 was defined per IMGT. Highly expanded clones were defined as clonotypes with a frequency above 0.1%. Shannon entropy served as the measure of repertoire diversity, while the Gini coefficient captured V-J evenness. A clonotype was considered public if more than one individual shared it. TCRdb itself trimmed the public reads at Q25 with fastp, ran MiXCR and retained productive beta chains. Each record represents a unique CDR3 protein, reported with the most common genes and DNA among its rows. TCRdb, rather than the study authors, made the V and J calls. This sample comprises approximately 300,000 distinct CDR3 sequences, 15% to 20% of them detected only once. Around 36% of the sample rests with the top ten.

Counted from cysteine to phenylalanine, this CDR3 has 14 amino acids. Left in the record is the CDR3 DNA by itself, 42 bases read in frame from the first base. From a lookup of the germline V gene (reference sequence), CDR1 and CDR2 are LNHDA and SQIVND. The sample's time point, from its label and the paper: newly diagnosed GD, antithyroid drugs for less than 3 months. RNA was extracted from PBMCs in TRIzol for both TCR sequencing and RNA sequencing. The diagnosis of Graves' disease was made according to American Thyroid Association guidelines. Patients for the study were recruited at an endocrinology department in Xi'an, China. Each patient gave 8.5 to 9.5 milliliters of peripheral blood, collected in an EDTA anticoagulant tube. PBMCs were isolated by Ficoll Paque Plus density gradient separation without further T cell sorting. An Agilent 2100 Bioanalyzer and agarose gel were used to check RNA quality, while a NanoDrop 2000 measured RNA concentration.

These data come from a study of regulatory T cells in long-lasting Graves disease listed by TCRdb under 2021. General notes on the study: Patients with newly diagnosed Graves' disease had been on antithyroid drugs for under 3 months. The study took place in China and was registered as a clinical trial. Persistent Graves' disease patients were compared with newly diagnosed Graves' disease patients by peripheral blood TCR sequencing and RNA sequencing. TCR sequencing covered some 13 persistent and roughly 20 newly diagnosed Graves' disease patients, about 35 samples in total. Overall study outcomes, separate from this receptor: More public clonotypes were shared among persistent patients (over 2,500) than among newly diagnosed patients (966). The small sample size was acknowledged by the authors as a limitation that may reduce accuracy. Compared with newly diagnosed patients, patients with persistent Graves' disease had lower TCR Shannon entropy and fewer highly expanded clones, which suggests clonal expansion. The study examined only peripheral blood because the primary lesion, thyroid tissue, could not be accessed. TRBV28, TRBJ1-2 and TRBJ2-5 were preferentially used in persistent disease, while TRBV20-1 and TRBJ2-1 were favored in newly diagnosed disease. Sequencing and analysis were limited to the TCR beta chain.

Here the sequenced sample was peripheral blood mononuclear cells (PBMCs), taken at new diagnosis, from a patient treated with antithyroid drugs. The clonotype originates from a female donor with Graves disease. The chain links TRBV19 with TRBJ2-3; no D segment can be confidently identified. Gene TRBJ1-5 matches the end of the DNA better, so the J call may be wrong. The CDR3 here reads CASSIFGAGDTQHF. The DNA sequence is given as TGTGCCAGTAGTATATTCGGAGCGGGAGATACGCAGCATTTT.